This TCR beta chain is from a study of T cell changes during pregnancy in multiple sclerosis. This CDR3 contains 16 residues. Trimming removed 0 bases at V and 6 bases at J, with 17 bases between. Germline assignment: CDR1 SGHAT and CDR2 FQNNGV. Profiling relied on immunoSEQ multiplex PCR, and the TCRdb table lists in-frame clones only, not all of them. The data hold 100,000 or so clones, with approximately 95% observed a single time. Sample: peripheral blood, taken after pregnancy. V is TRBV11-2 and J is TRBJ1-1; D is possibly TRBD1 (6 bases). The TCR was taken from a female donor with multiple sclerosis, enrolled in a pregnancy study. As DNA, the CDR3 is TGTGCCAGCAGCTTAGATACCCGGGGTTCAGGGGCTGAAGCTTTCTTT. The encoded protein is CASSLDTRGSGAEAFF. Using reference TRBV11-2 and TRBJ1-1 for the parts outside the CDR3, the full variable domain is EAGVAQSPRYKIIEKRQSVAFWCNPISGHATLYWYQQILGQGPKLLIQFQNNGVVDDSQLPKDRFSAERLKGVDSTLKIQPAKLEDSAVYLCASSLDTRGSGAEAFFGQGTRLTVV.